This T cell receptor (beta chain) appears in the sequencing data of a study of shared clonotypes between healthy human individuals. Study-level findings and limits: Rarefaction analysis demonstrated incomplete sorted-subset sequencing notwithstanding large depth. Researchers sampled only blood; tissue repertoires likely differ.

Measured with immunoSEQ multiplex PCR; TCRdb has only the in-frame clones, and not every one. The table shows millions of clones, with over 85% occurring only once. Germline values: CDR1 MNHEY, CDR2 SVGAGI. V lost 5 bases to trimming and J lost 0 bases, with 10 bases between them. This CDR3 is 14 amino acids long. About this clone: Its antigen is currently unknown.

This rearrangement joins TRBV6-5 to TRBJ1-1; no firm D call. The material sequenced was naive CD4+ T cells sorted from blood. The subset here: CD45RA+ positively selected. This TCR came from a man between 18 and 29 years old in good health. CDR3: CASSPRRMNTEAFF. In DNA, the CDR3 is TGTGCCAGCAGTCCTCGAAGGATGAACACTGAAGCTTTCTTT.